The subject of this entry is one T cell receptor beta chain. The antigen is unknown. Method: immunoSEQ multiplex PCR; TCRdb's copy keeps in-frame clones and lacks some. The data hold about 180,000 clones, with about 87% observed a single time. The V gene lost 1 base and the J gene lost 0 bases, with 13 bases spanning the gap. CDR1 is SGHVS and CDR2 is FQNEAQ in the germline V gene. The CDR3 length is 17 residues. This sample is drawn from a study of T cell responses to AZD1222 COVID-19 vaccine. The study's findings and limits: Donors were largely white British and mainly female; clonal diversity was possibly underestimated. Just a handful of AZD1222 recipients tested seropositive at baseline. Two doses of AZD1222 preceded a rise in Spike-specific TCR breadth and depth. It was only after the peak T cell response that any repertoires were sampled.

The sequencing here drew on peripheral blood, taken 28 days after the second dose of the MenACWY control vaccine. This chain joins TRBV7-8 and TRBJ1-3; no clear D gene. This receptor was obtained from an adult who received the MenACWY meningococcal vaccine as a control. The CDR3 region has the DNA TGTGCCAGCAGCTTAGTTCTTGGACGTACCTCTGGAAACACCATATATTTT. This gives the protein CASSLVLGRTSGNTIYF.